This T cell receptor (beta chain) was identified in a study of vaccination effects on CD4 cells after COVID-19. Profiling relied on immunoSEQ multiplex PCR, and the TCRdb table lists in-frame clones only, not all of them. The sample includes roughly 43,000 clones, about 74% of them seen just once. ViraFEST assay sequencing came after antigen-specific CD4+ T cells were expanded with viral peptide pools. Culture lasted about 11 days before CD4+ T cell isolation. Each participant was administered two doses of either the BNT162b2 or the mRNA-1273 vaccine. As for this clone: Antigen: not known.

This CDR3 is 14 amino acids long. V lost 6 bases to trimming and J lost 1 base, with 12 bases between them. Germline assignment: CDR1 MNHEY and CDR2 SVGAGI. Sequences were derived from CD4+ T cells from PBMCs cultured with HCoV-OC43 spike peptides, sampled after COVID-19 vaccination. As to subset: HCoV-OC43 spike overlapping peptide pool stimulation. The sequence was collected from a human donor who received a COVID-19 vaccine. The genes are TRBV6-5 and TRBJ1-1, with D uncertain. CDR3 sequence: CASSPVAGNTEAFF. The CDR3 nucleotides read TGTGCCAGCAGCCCCGTGGCAGGGAACACTGAAGCTTTCTTT.